The 17 T cell receptor beta chains presented below share a single source sample, sequenced in a study of beta chain features in type 1 diabetes. Overall study findings and caveats: Within each of all four CD4+ subsets, Type 1 diabetes patients had TCRB CDR3s that were moderately but significantly shorter.

Of the isolated RNA, all was reverse transcribed, and so the sequenced material was expressed TCRB transcripts. The assay was immunoSEQ multiplex PCR, and TCRdb's table has in-frame clones only and misses some. The table includes over 600,000 clones, under 15% detected once. These TCRs' antigens remain unknown. Material for sequencing was naive CD4+ T cells from blood. The receptors stem from a man aged 25-45 years with type 1 diabetes.

This clone has just a few counts. The chain has TRBV4-2 and TRBJ1-3; possibly TRBD1 for D (6 bases). Trimming removed 7 bases at V and 0 bases at J, with 22 bases between. This CDR3 comprises 18 residues. Germline assignment: CDR1 LGHNA and CDR2 YNFKEQ. Here the CDR3 DNA reads TGTGCCAGCACCTACAGGGCAAGAGAACTCCCCTCTGGAAACACCATATATTTT. This translates into CASTYRARELPSGNTIYF.

This clone was observed a few times. The chain joins TRBV5-4 to TRBJ2-3; 9 bases are shared with TRBD1. Germline V gene data show CDR1 as SGHNT and CDR2 as YYREEE (reference sequence). The CDR3 runs 13 residues. The junction had 3 bases not matched to a gene; V was cut back by 4 bases and J by 6 bases. For the CDR3, the DNA is TGTGCCAGCAGCCTACAGGGGGCGGATACGCAGTATTTT. Its translation is CASSLQGADTQYF.

The CDR3 DNA reads as TGTGCCAGTAGCGCGCTCGGAGACAGAGTGAGAGACGAGCAGTACTTC. This codes for CASSALGDRVRDEQYF. The chain couples TRBV19 to TRBJ2-7; D is possibly TRBD1 (5 bases). Germline V gene sequence: CDR1 LNHDA, CDR2 SQIVND (reference sequence). The CDR3 is 16 amino acids. V shed 6 bases and J shed 5 bases, with 23 bases lying between them. Full variable domain (missing parts from reference TRBV19 and TRBJ2-7): DGGITQSPKYLFRKEGQNVTLSCEQNLNHDAMYWYRQDPGQGLRLIYYSQIVNDFQKGDIAEGYSVSREKKESFPLTVTSAQKNPTAFYLCASSALGDRVRDEQYFGPGTRLTVT.

This clone was seen only a few times. V is TRBV19 and J is TRBJ1-1, with D perhaps matching TRBD1 (5 bases). Deletions cut 5 bases from V and 8 bases from J, with 15 bases between. Germline V gene sequence: CDR1 LNHDA, CDR2 SQIVND (reference sequence). This CDR3 spans 13 amino acids. CDR3 loop: CASSSQGLYEAFF. CDR3 sequence (DNA): TGTGCCAGTAGTTCGCAGGGACTATACGAAGCTTTCTTT. The complete variable domain, with remaining parts taken from reference TRBV19 and TRBJ1-1, reads DGGITQSPKYLFRKEGQNVTLSCEQNLNHDAMYWYRQDPGQGLRLIYYSQIVNDFQKGDIAEGYSVSREKKESFPLTVTSAQKNPTAFYLCASSSQGLYEAFFGQGTRLTVV.

The sample holds a few counts of this clone. The chain recombines TRBV7-2 with TRBJ1-2; possibly TRBD1 for D (5 bases). Germline V lookup: CDR1 SGHTA, CDR2 FQGNSA. This CDR3 contains 17 residues. Trimming pared 5 bases from V and 2 bases from J, leaving 21 bases between. For the CDR3, the DNA is TGTGCCAGCAGCCCAAGCGGCAGGGTCGGTGGAAACTATGGCTACACCTTC. Translated: CASSPSGRVGGNYGYTF.

Regarding this clone: The same CDR3 also results from other DNA sequences found in this sample. The chain couples TRBV5-6 to TRBJ2-1; a weak D match, TRBD2 (5 bases). V was shortened by 0 bases and J by 0 bases, with 10 bases between the two germline ends. Germline CDR1 and CDR2: SGHDT and YYEEEE. The CDR3 is 16 residues long. The CDR3 here is CASSLAGTSSYNEQFF. For the CDR3, the DNA is TGTGCCAGCAGCTTGGCCGGCACTAGCTCCTACAATGAGCAGTTCTTC.

The rearrangement links TRBV30 to TRBJ1-4, with D perhaps TRBD1 (6 bases). In germline, CDR1 is GTSNPN, CDR2 SVGIG (reference sequence). CDR3 length: 16 amino acids. With 2 bases removed from V and 8 bases from J, the gap between germline ends came to 21 bases. In DNA form, the CDR3 reads TGTGCCTGGAGTACGACTCCACAGGGAGCGAACGAAAAACTGTTTTTT. Translation: CAWSTTPQGANEKLFF. The full variable domain, completed using reference TRBV30 and TRBJ1-4, is SQTIHQWPATLVQPVGSPLSLECTVEGTSNPNLYWYRQAAGRGLQLLFYSVGIGQISSEVPQNLSASRPQDRQFILSSKKLLLSDSGFYLCAWSTTPQGANEKLFFGSGTQLSVL.

The V call is TRBV30, the J call TRBJ2-7; 7 bases are a match to TRBD1. CDR1 GTSNPN and CDR2 SVGIG come from the germline V gene (reference sequence). The CDR3 runs 13 residues. J was trimmed by 3 bases and V by 2 bases; bases with no gene match: 4. Here the CDR3 reads CAWSLDRIYEQYF. Written as DNA, the CDR3 is TGTGCCTGGAGTTTGGACAGGATCTACGAGCAGTACTTC.

This clone was found a few times. The chain joins TRBV19 to TRBJ2-1, with D perhaps TRBD1 or TRBD2 (5 bases each). Trimming cost V 3 bases and J 3 bases, with 12 bases left between them. The CDR3 is 15 amino acids. CDR1 is LNHDA, CDR2 SQIVND, per germline (reference sequence). CDR3 amino acids: CASSIGDGFYNEQFF. CDR3 coding DNA: TGTGCCAGTAGTATTGGGGACGGATTCTACAATGAGCAGTTCTTC.

This sequence joins TRBV18 and TRBJ1-2, with D unclear. Germline values: CDR1 KGHSH, CDR2 LQKENI. The CDR3 has 14 amino acids. V was pared by 1 base and J by 3 bases, with 9 bases between. The CDR3 sequence is CASSPQYSDYGYTF. CDR3 in DNA: TGTGCCAGCTCACCACAGTATTCGGACTATGGCTACACCTTC.

This clone has just a few counts. The chain links TRBV4-2 to TRBJ2-1, with D possibly TRBD2 on 7 matching bases. The CDR3 contains 15 residues. Per germline, CDR1 LGHNA and CDR2 YNFKEQ. The ends were cut back, 0 bases at V and 10 bases at J, with 16 bases in the middle. The CDR3 coding sequence is TGTGCCAGCAGCCAAGATCGGGGGGCTATGAGAGAGCAGTTCTTC. This gives the protein CASSQDRGAMREQFF.

This clone was observed a few times. In DNA, the CDR3 is TGTGCCTGGAGTGTTACAGGGGTGGGCACCGGGGAGCTGTTTTTT. Amino acids: CAWSVTGVGTGELFF. The chain is built from TRBV30 and TRBJ2-2, with 7 bases that match TRBD1. The CDR3 extends over 15 amino acids. The V segment lost 0 bases and the J segment 4 bases; nucleotides outside the gene matches: 5. From germline, CDR1 is GTSNPN and CDR2 SVGIG (reference sequence). Full variable domain (missing parts from reference TRBV30 and TRBJ2-2): SQTIHQWPATLVQPVGSPLSLECTVEGTSNPNLYWYRQAAGRGLQLLFYSVGIGQISSEVPQNLSASRPQDRQFILSSKKLLLSDSGFYLCAWSVTGVGTGELFFGEGSRLTVL.

V usage is TRBV28 and J usage is TRBJ2-2, with 11 bases that match TRBD2. J lost 5 bases, V lost 4 bases, and 6 bases had no gene match. Germline V gives CDR1 MDHEN, CDR2 SYDVKM. CDR3 length equals 16 residues. CDR3 amino acids: CASSSETSGGTGELFF. DNA for the CDR3: TGTGCCAGCAGTTCCGAAACTAGCGGGGGAACCGGGGAGCTGTTTTTT. The variable domain in full, completed from reference TRBV28 and TRBJ2-2, reads DVKVTQSSRYLVKRTGEKVFLECVQDMDHENMFWYRQDPGLGLRLIYFSYDVKMKEKGDIPEGYSVSREKKERFSLILESASTNQTSMYLCASSSETSGGTGELFFGEGSRLTVL.

There are a few counts of this clone. The chain recombines TRBV7-9 with TRBJ1-6; D might be TRBD1 (5 bases). This CDR3 region has 16 residues. V shed 5 bases and J shed 9 bases, with 20 bases lying between them. Germline assignment: CDR1 SEHNR and CDR2 FQNEAQ (reference sequence). Here the CDR3 DNA reads TGTGCCAGCAGCCCTAAGACCCCCGGGGCAGGTTCACCCCTCCACTTT. It yields the protein CASSPKTPGAGSPLHF.

The genes are TRBV11-2 and TRBJ1-2, with D unresolved. Germline values: CDR1 SGHAT, CDR2 FQNNGV. With 6 bases removed from V and 2 bases from J, the gap between germline ends came to 10 bases. The CDR3 has 13 amino acids. CDR3 loop: CASSLSLNYGYTF. The CDR3 nucleotides are TGTGCCAGCAGTCTCAGTCTGAACTATGGCTACACCTTC.

This clone has only a few counts. The chain has TRBV25-1 and TRBJ1-2, with D unclear. There are 13 residues in the CDR3. Deletions cut 5 bases from V and 8 bases from J, with 15 bases between. Germline-derived CDR1 and CDR2 are MGHDK and SYGVNS. The CDR3 is CASSKSERYGYTF. The CDR3 DNA reads as TGTGCCAGCAGTAAGTCGGAACGCTACGGCTACACCTTC.

This clone was counted only a few times. The J gene is TRBJ2-2, the V gene TRBV5-6, with no clear D. The V and J ends lost 2 bases and 1 base respectively, with 9 bases between them. From germline, CDR1 is SGHDT and CDR2 YYEEEE. This CDR3 is 15 amino acids long. The CDR3 DNA reads TGTGCCAGCAGCTTTTTGCCAGAGAACACCGGGGAGCTGTTTTTT. It yields the protein CASSFLPENTGELFF.